This T cell receptor (beta chain) appears in the sequencing data of a study of cytomegalovirus exposure and HLA in healthy donors. The data were produced by immunoSEQ multiplex PCR, yet TCRdb's version contains in-frame clones alone and is incomplete. The sample lists about 76,000 clones, 94% seen once, with 1.5% to 1.9% in the top ten. This clone is a singleton in its sample. Germline V gene sequence: CDR1 MDHEN, CDR2 SYDVKM. CDR3 size: 16 residues. The trim removed 5 bases at V and 5 bases at J, leaving 14 bases unmatched. Sequenced: PBMCs. The gene calls are TRBV28 and TRBJ1-2; 7 nucleotides agree with TRBD1. This TCR derives from a man between 18 and 29 years old in good health and CMV-seropositive. CDR3 region: CASSAAPGQTIYGYTF. CDR3 coding DNA: TGTGCCAGCAGTGCAGCCCCGGGACAGACGATTTATGGCTACACCTTC.